This TCR beta chain was documented in a study of T cells in localized non-small cell lung cancer. Study results and caveats: It was uninvolved adjacent lung that showed the highest T cell clonality, exceeding tumor. The appearance of a median roughly 58 of the top 100 tumor clones was seen in adjacent lung. Density of T cells in blood, when higher, went with longer overall survival. Sequencing was limited to one tumor region, leaving the possibility of heterogeneity open.

TCRdb keeps only in-frame clones here, not all; method: immunoSEQ multiplex PCR. The sample has about 15,000 clones, 75% to 90% seen once. With regard to this clone: No antigen is known for it.

Germline lookup yields CDR1 MGHRA and CDR2 YSYEKL. The CDR3 consists of 19 residues. Trimming stripped 1 base from V and 4 bases from J, with 23 bases between. The V gene is TRBV4-1, the J gene TRBJ1-5, with TRBD1 as a possible D gene (6 bases). The sequencing here drew on peripheral blood, taken before any cancer treatment. The clonotype comes from a female donor older than 55 with stage I squamous cell lung carcinoma. This CDR3 reads CASSQVRVLAGTSNQPQHF. The CDR3 DNA follows: TGCGCCAGCAGCCAAGTGCGGGTTCTCGCCGGGACATCAAATCAGCCCCAGCATTTT.